This entry concerns a single T cell receptor (beta chain). The target of this receptor is not known. Qualities for individual bases were not recorded, and no much larger clone is one base off. This sample is drawn from a study of T cell responses to AZD1222 COVID-19 vaccine (dated by TCRdb to about 2021). About the investigation overall: AZD1222 recipients with second doses at about 4 weeks or about 12 weeks were pooled, because spike-specific TCR depth and breadth did not differ between schedules. A total of around 240 trial participants underwent TCR sequencing, of whom some 210 received two doses of AZD1222 and roughly 25 received two doses of the MenACWY control vaccine. Trial participants were enrolled by age into subgroups of 18-55, 56-69 and 70-plus years, and around 150, 28 and 57 TCR-sequenced participants, respectively, were included in these subgroups. The paper's findings and limits, for the study overall: After two AZD1222 doses, spike-specific TCR breadth and depth were significantly higher than at day 0 and than in MenACWY recipients. Nearly half of unique spike-specific TCRs reportedly recognized epitopes outside regions mutated in the B.1.351 and B.1.1.7 variants. Conclusions about previously exposed vaccinees are limited, since just a handful of AZD1222 recipients were seropositive for SARS-CoV-2 at baseline. Most participants were white British and females outnumbered males, and the authors suggested that clonal diversity may have been underestimated. Vaccine-associated CD4 TCRs spanned the whole spike protein, with dominant responses in regions 160-218 and 743-854. No day 14 peak-response samples were available, so repertoires were characterized only after the peak T cell response. The 56-69-year group was small, and its depth increase did not reach significance, likely because of low power.

From a lookup of the germline V gene (reference sequence), CDR1 and CDR2 are LNHDA and SQIVND. Trimming accounts for 6 bases at V and 4 bases at J, while the number of junction bases matched to no gene is 9. From cysteine to phenylalanine, the CDR3 is 15 amino acids long. The DNA shown is the 45-base CDR3, in frame from base 1. The CDR3 regions of human TCRbeta chains were analyzed by immunosequencing. Turning to the authors' computational methods: Repertoire TCRs were checked for matches against a reference library of SARS-CoV-2-specific TCRs that had been generated using the MIRA antigen-specificity platform. Breadth was defined as the fraction of unique TCRs that were SARS-CoV-2-associated. Depth was defined as the fraction of total T cells that were SARS-CoV-2-associated. Using the MIRA data, every spike-specific TCR was mapped to the spike region that the TCR reacted to and assigned to either a CD4 or a CD8 class. Log10-transformed breadth and depth values were compared by one-way ANOVA with Sidak's multiple comparisons tests. As stored in TCRdb, this immuneACCESS dataset retains in-frame rearrangements with V and J assigned. A fraction of the clones does not appear; measured against another copy, unresolved V genes explain less than half of the discrepancy, and the remainder lacks a known reason. V and J calls and clone size follow that table, whereas D and trimming were derived from the DNA. This sample comprises about 96,000 clones, 70% to 90% of them detected only once. The ten largest clones take up roughly 1.7% of the sample.

The time point label, as the study defines it: baseline before first vaccination. Vaccinee samples came from UK trials COV001 and COV002, including a single-blind randomized controlled phase 2/3 trial of AZD1222 (ChAdOx1 nCoV-19) in healthy adults. For TCRbeta chain sequencing, PBMC samples from trial participants were taken at day 0 and at day 28 after the second dose. This receptor was obtained from an adult in good health. Here the sequenced sample was peripheral blood, taken on day 0 of AZD1222 vaccination. The receptor chain draws on TRBV19 and TRBJ1-3; TRBD1 fits 7 bases in the junction. The CDR3 protein sequence reads: CASSSLPGQGNTIYF. At the DNA level, the sequence is TGTGCCAGTAGCTCGCTTCCGGGACAGGGAAACACCATATATTTT.